The clone carrying this TCR beta chain was counted ten times or more. Its specificity is unknown. Germline CDR1 and CDR2: SGHRS and YFSETQ. J gave up 3 bases and V 7 bases, and 7 bases lay outside the gene matches. This CDR3 contains 14 residues. From RNA transcripts, TCR beta CDR3 regions were amplified. The HTBI set primed first-round TCR CDR3 RT-PCR. From the multiplex PCR reads, TCRdb called clonotypes with MiXCR, one entry per CDR3 protein. The sample has roughly 300,000 distinct CDR3 sequences, roughly 20% seen once. This entry belongs to a study of T cells in Graves' hyperthyroidism and ophthalmopathy. Study findings and constraints: From stable hyperthyroidism, ophthalmopathy was separated by a 13 V-J model. Before onset, ophthalmopathy was predicted by the model a median around 6 months earlier. Blood also showed most of the thyroid clonotypes that were expanded above 0.001.

Hyperthyroidism patients were newly diagnosed, had disease duration under 2 months, and were aged 18 to 65 years. V usage is TRBV5-1 and J usage is TRBJ2-3, with 8 nucleotides matching TRBD2. This clonotype was sampled from a woman aged 45-65 years with Graves' hyperthyroidism. Source material: blood. The CDR3 DNA sequence: TGCGCCAGCGCCCTACAGCGGGAGACAGATACGCAGTATTTT. Protein: CASALQRETDTQYF.